This T cell receptor beta chain was sequenced for a study of regulatory dendritic cells for organ transplantation. V shed 4 bases and J 4 bases; nucleotides not matched to a gene: 8. This CDR3 is built from 15 residues. Germline CDR1 is MGHRA and CDR2 is YSYEKL. This clone was observed a handful of times. Its antigen remains unidentified. Repertoires were generated with immunoSEQ multiplex PCR, while TCRdb's copy carries only in-frame clones and drops some. The sample lists 9,500 to 15,000 clones; 70% to 80% were seen once. Sorted T cells were CFSE-labeled and cultured 5 days with allogeneic regulatory or mature dendritic cells at 1:10. Memory T cells were CD45RO+, naive were CD45RA+, sorted by FACS.

The sequenced material came from naive CD4+ T cells from blood cultured with regulatory dendritic cells. The subset here: CD45RA+ naive T cells. This chain links TRBV4-1 with TRBJ1-1, with TRBD1 matching over 8 bases. The clonotype was recovered from a human donor in good health. CDR3 sequence: CASSPGQGPVTEAFF. For the CDR3, the DNA is TGCGCCAGCAGCCCTGGACAGGGTCCGGTCACTGAAGCTTTCTTT.